A single sample is the source of the 15 T cell receptor beta chains below, sequenced in a study of shared clonotypes between healthy human individuals. Positively selected for CCR7, the CD45RO-negative cells used as naive CD8 cells excluded terminally differentiated effector memory CD45RA+ cells. Sequenced by immunoSEQ multiplex PCR; TCRdb stores in-frame clones only, minus some. The sample lists under 2,000,000 clones; approximately 94% were seen once. Sequenced sample: naive CD8+ T cells sorted from blood. Receptor source: a man younger than 35 in good health.

The chain joins TRBV30 to TRBJ1-2, with D unclear. Germline V CDR1 and CDR2: GTSNPN, SVGIG (reference sequence). Trimming took off 3 bases at V and 4 bases at J, with 18 bases between the two ends. The CDR3 has 15 amino acids. CDR3 in amino acids: CAWSGFTPGVYGYTF. In DNA form, the CDR3 reads TGTGCCTGGAGCGGGTTCACTCCCGGGGTCTATGGCTACACCTTC.

The V call is TRBV19, the J call TRBJ1-3, with D possibly being TRBD1 (5 bases). The CDR3 has 16 amino acids. The V end lost 0 bases, the J end lost 1 base, and 10 bases lay between the germline ends. Germline loops: CDR1 LNHDA, CDR2 SQIVND (reference sequence). The CDR3 is CASSIDPSGSGNTIYF. For the CDR3, the DNA is TGTGCCAGTAGTATAGATCCTTCAGGGTCTGGAAACACCATATATTTT.

This chain uses TRBV5-6 with TRBJ2-5; perhaps TRBD1 as D (7 bases). This CDR3 has 13 amino acids. Germline V gene lookup returns CDR1 SGHDT and CDR2 YYEEEE. The V and J ends lost 4 bases and 5 bases respectively, with 12 bases between them. CDR3 coding DNA: TGTGCCAGCAGCGGAGGGGGCCGGGAGACCCAGTACTTC. This translates into CASSGGGRETQYF. Based on the CDR3 plus reference TRBV5-6 and TRBJ2-5, the full variable domain is DAGVTQSPTHLIKTRGQQVTLRCSPKSGHDTVSWYQQALGQGPQFIFQYYEEEERQRGNFPDRFSGHQFPNYSSELNVNALLLGDSALYLCASSGGGRETQYFGPGTRLLVL.

The chain links TRBV6-6 to TRBJ1-5; perhaps TRBD1 as D (6 bases). The CDR3 has 14 amino acids. Germline CDR1 reads MNHNY; CDR2 reads SVGAGI (reference sequence). The germline V and J ends were trimmed by 5 bases and 6 bases, with 14 bases remaining between them. The CDR3 region has the DNA TGTGCCAGCAGTATCGGTGAGGGGGGTCAGCCCCAGCATTTT. Translation gives CASSIGEGGQPQHF.

The chain recombines TRBV7-8 with TRBJ2-3; D may be TRBD2 (6 bases). The ends were cut back, 0 bases at V and 5 bases at J, with 12 bases in the middle. This CDR3 region has 15 residues. Germline V gene sequence: CDR1 SGHVS, CDR2 FQNEAQ. The CDR3 DNA sequence: TGTGCCAGCAGCTTAGCCGGCGGGGAATTAGATACGCAGTATTTT. Its protein product is CASSLAGGELDTQYF.

This clone has a single count. Other DNA sequences within the sample encode an identical CDR3. V gene TRBV27 combines with J gene TRBJ2-7; 7 positions match TRBD1. Germline loops: CDR1 MNHEY, CDR2 SMNVEV (reference sequence). V was pared by 5 bases and J by 5 bases, with 6 bases of the junction left unmatched. The CDR3 length is 13 residues. For the CDR3, the DNA is TGTGCCAGCAGTCTCGACAGGGCAAACGAGCAGTACTTC. This encodes CASSLDRANEQYF.

The chain employs TRBV29-1 and TRBJ1-2; TRBD1 might be the D (6 bases). CDR3 length equals 11 residues. Trimming cost V 4 bases and J 7 bases, with 10 bases left between them. Germline V gene lookup returns CDR1 SQVTM and CDR2 ANQGSEA. CDR3 sequence (DNA): TGCAGCGTTGGGATGGACAGTGGCTACACCTTC. This codes for CSVGMDSGYTF.

The chain has TRBV15 and TRBJ1-2; D is undetermined. The CDR3 has 15 amino acids. In germline, CDR1 is LNHNV, CDR2 YYDKDF (reference sequence). V lost 0 bases and J lost 8, with 16 bases in between. The CDR3 bases are TGTGCCACCAGCAGAGAACGGGGAGTCGACGGCGGCTACACCTTC. Encoded protein: CATSRERGVDGGYTF.

This chain uses TRBV5-6 with TRBJ2-7; possible D gene TRBD2, 6 bases. Germline-derived CDR1 and CDR2 are SGHDT and YYEEEE. The CDR3 extends over 15 amino acids. V was clipped by 0 bases and J by 5 bases, with 15 bases between them. The CDR3 loop reads CASSLDGAGIHEQYF. CDR3 DNA: TGTGCCAGCAGCTTGGATGGAGCGGGTATACACGAGCAGTACTTC.

The table lists this clone with a count of one. The J gene is TRBJ1-2, the V gene TRBV5-6; tentative D call: TRBD1 (5 bases). The germline V gene encodes CDR1 SGHDT and CDR2 YYEEEE. The CDR3 runs to 14 residues. V lost 4 bases and J lost 1, with 11 bases in between. CDR3 bases: TGTGCCAGCAGCCTAGACAGAGATAACTATGGCTACACCTTC. Translation: CASSLDRDNYGYTF.

This chain links TRBV19 with TRBJ2-7, with no clear D. The germline V and J ends were trimmed by 4 bases and 5 bases, with 15 bases remaining between them. The CDR3 totals 14 residues. The germline V gene has CDR1 LNHDA and CDR2 SQIVND (reference sequence). CDR3 nucleotide sequence: TGTGCCAGTAGTAGTGCCTTTGAGACCAACGAGCAGTACTTC. Its translation is CASSSAFETNEQYF.

This clone was counted once. This sequence joins TRBV28 and TRBJ2-7; 7 nucleotides align to TRBD1. This CDR3 comprises 14 residues. Germline V gene lookup returns CDR1 MDHEN and CDR2 SYDVKM. V shed 5 bases, J shed 6 bases, and the junction held 10 bases outside the gene matches. In DNA, the CDR3 is TGTGCCAGCAGTCCTCGACAGGGCCGGTCCGAGCAGTACTTC. This encodes CASSPRQGRSEQYF.

The genes are TRBV7-3 and TRBJ1-1, with no clear D. This CDR3 has 12 amino acids. CDR1 is SGHTA and CDR2 is FQGTGA in the germline V gene. The CDR3 sequence is CYRDVQLSEAFF. The DNA for the CDR3 is TGTTACCGAGATGTACAGTTAAGTGAAGCTTTCTTT.

The J gene is TRBJ2-1, the V gene TRBV4-3; TRBD2 matches 8 bases. CDR3 size: 14 residues. V dropped 4 bases and J dropped 8; count of bases not matched to a gene: 7. CDR1 is LGHNA, CDR2 YSLEER, per germline. This CDR3 reads CASSRTSSGDEQFF. CDR3 nucleotide sequence: TGCGCCAGCAGCCGGACTAGCTCAGGGGATGAGCAGTTCTTC.

This clone was counted a few times. The chain joins TRBV13 to TRBJ2-5; D uncertain. CDR1 is PRHDT, CDR2 FYEKMQ, per germline (reference sequence). CDR3 length equals 13 residues. V was cut by 5 bases and J by 0 bases, with 7 bases left in between. DNA for the CDR3: TGTGCCAGCAGCCCTCGGAACCAAGAGACCCAGTACTTC. Its translation: CASSPRNQETQYF.